Only a few counts were recorded for the clone carrying this T cell receptor beta chain. The CDR3 is 13 residues long. Trimming cost V 2 bases and J 7 bases, with 12 bases left between them. Germline V CDR1 and CDR2: SGHRS, YFSETQ. Assay used: immunoSEQ multiplex PCR; TCRdb lists only in-frame clones, some missing. The data show around 130,000 clones, 84% seen once. The sample is drawn from a study of blood T cell repertoires in COVID-19. The sequencing sample was made of peripheral blood. V is TRBV5-1 and J is TRBJ1-1; a weak D match, TRBD1 (6 bases). This receptor was obtained from a woman under 40 who had recovered from COVID-19. CDR3 nucleotides: TGCGCCAGCAGCTTAGCCTGGGGACATGAAGCTTTCTTT. Translated, it gives CASSLAWGHEAFF.